Described below is a single T cell receptor beta chain sequence and its context. The sample comes from a study of T cell changes during pregnancy in multiple sclerosis. The protocol was immunoSEQ multiplex PCR, while the TCRdb copy is restricted to in-frame clones and leaves out a portion. Among about 87,000 clones, about 94% were seen once, and the ten largest hold 1.1% to 1.5%. The CDR3 totals 17 residues. V was clipped by 6 bases and J by 2 bases; unmatched bases: 14. Germline V CDR1 and CDR2: MDHEN, SYDVKM. This clonotype was sampled from a female donor in good health, enrolled as a control in a pregnancy study. The chain couples TRBV28 to TRBJ2-3; 7 positions agree with TRBD2. This specimen was peripheral blood, taken in the third trimester of pregnancy. The CDR3 here is CASRGPTGTMDTDTQYF. The CDR3 DNA reads TGTGCCAGCAGAGGCCCCACGGGGACTATGGACACAGATACGCAGTATTTT. Full variable domain (rest looked up from reference TRBV28 and TRBJ2-3): DVKVTQSSRYLVKRTGEKVFLECVQDMDHENMFWYRQDPGLGLRLIYFSYDVKMKEKGDIPEGYSVSREKKERFSLILESASTNQTSMYLCASRGPTGTMDTDTQYFGPGTRLTVL.